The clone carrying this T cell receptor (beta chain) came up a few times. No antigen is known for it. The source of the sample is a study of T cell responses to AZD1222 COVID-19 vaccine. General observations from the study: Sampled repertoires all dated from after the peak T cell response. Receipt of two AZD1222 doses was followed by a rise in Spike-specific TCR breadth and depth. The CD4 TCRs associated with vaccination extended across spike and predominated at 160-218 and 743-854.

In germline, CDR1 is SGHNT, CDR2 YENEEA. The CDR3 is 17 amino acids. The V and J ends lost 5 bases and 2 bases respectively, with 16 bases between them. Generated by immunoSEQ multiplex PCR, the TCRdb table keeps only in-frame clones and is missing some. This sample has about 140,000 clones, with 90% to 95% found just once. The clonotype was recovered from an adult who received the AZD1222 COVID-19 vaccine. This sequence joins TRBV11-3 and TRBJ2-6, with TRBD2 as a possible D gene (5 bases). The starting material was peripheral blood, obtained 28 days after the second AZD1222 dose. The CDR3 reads CASSGGHGQTGANVLTF. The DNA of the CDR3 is TGTGCCAGCAGCGGAGGTCATGGCCAAACTGGGGCCAACGTCCTGACTTTC.